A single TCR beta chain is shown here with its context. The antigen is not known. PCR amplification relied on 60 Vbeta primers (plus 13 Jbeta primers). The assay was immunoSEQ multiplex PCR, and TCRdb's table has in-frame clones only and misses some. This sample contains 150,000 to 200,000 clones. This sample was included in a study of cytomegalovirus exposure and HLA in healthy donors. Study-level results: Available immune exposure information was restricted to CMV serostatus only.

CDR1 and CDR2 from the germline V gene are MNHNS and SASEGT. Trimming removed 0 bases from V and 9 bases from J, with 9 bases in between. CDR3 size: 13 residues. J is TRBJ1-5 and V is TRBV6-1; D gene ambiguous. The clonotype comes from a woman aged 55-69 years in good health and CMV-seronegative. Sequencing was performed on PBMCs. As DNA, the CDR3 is TGTGCCAGCAGTGAAGCCGGTACTCTGCCCCAGCATTTT. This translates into CASSEAGTLPQHF.